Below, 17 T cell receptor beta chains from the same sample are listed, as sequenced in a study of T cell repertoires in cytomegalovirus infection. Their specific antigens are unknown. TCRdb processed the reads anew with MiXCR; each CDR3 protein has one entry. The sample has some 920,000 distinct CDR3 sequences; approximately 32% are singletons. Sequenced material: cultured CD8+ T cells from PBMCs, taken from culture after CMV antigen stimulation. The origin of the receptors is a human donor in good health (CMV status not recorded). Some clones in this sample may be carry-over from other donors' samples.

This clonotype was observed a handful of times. CDR3 loop: CASRDGRNIQYF. The CDR3 DNA sequence: TGTGCCAGCAGAGATGGTAGGAACATTCAGTACTTC. The V call is TRBV7-9, the J call TRBJ2-4, with D unresolved. The CDR3 length is 12 residues. V gave up 6 bases and J gave up 7 bases, with 10 bases separating them. The germline V gene has CDR1 SEHNR and CDR2 FQNEAQ (reference sequence).

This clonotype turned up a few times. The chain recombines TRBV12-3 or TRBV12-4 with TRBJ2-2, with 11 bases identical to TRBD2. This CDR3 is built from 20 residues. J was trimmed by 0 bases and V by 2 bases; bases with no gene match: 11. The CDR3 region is CASSLTTGLAGGTNTGELFF. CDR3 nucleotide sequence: TGTGCCAGCAGTTTAACTACGGGGCTAGCGGGGGGTACGAACACCGGGGAGCTGTTTTTT.

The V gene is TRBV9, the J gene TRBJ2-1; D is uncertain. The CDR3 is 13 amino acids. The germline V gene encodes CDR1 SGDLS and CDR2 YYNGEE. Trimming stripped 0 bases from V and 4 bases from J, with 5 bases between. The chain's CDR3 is CASSVDQYNEQFF. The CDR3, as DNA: TGTGCCAGCAGCGTAGACCAATACAATGAGCAGTTCTTC.

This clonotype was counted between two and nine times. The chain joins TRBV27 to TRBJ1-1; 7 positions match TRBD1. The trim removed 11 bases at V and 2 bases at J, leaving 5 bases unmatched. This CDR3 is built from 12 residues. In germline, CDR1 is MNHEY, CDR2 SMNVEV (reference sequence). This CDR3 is CASQGGNTEAFF. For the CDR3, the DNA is TGTGCCTCCCAGGGGGGTAACACTGAAGCTTTCTTT.

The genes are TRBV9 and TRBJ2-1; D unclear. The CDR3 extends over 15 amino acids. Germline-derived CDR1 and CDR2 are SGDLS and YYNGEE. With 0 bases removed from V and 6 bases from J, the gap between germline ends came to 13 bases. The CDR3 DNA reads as TGTGCCAGCAGCGTAGACCAGCGACTGTCCAATGAGCAGTTCTTC. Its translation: CASSVDQRLSNEQFF.

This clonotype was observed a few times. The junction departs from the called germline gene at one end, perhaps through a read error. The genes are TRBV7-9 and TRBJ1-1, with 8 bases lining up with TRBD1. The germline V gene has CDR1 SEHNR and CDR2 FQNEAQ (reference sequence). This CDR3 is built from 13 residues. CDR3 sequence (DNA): TGTGCCAGCAGTTTTCTTGGACAGGGTCGGGTTCACTTT. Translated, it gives CASSFLGQGRVHF.

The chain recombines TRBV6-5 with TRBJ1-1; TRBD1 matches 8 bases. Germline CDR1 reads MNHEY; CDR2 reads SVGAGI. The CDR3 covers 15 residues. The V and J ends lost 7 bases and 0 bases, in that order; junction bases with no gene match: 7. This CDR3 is CASTRGQGLNTEAFF. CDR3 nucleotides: TGTGCCAGCACCCGAGGACAGGGACTGAACACTGAAGCTTTCTTT.

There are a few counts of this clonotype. For the CDR3, the DNA is TGCGCCAGCAGCCAAAGCGGAGGTGAGCAGTTCTTC. Its translation is CASSQSGGEQFF. This chain uses TRBV4-3 with TRBJ2-1; a weak D match, TRBD2 (5 bases). This CDR3 spans 12 amino acids. Looked up from germline, CDR1 is LGHNA and CDR2 is YSLEER. The V and J ends lost 2 bases and 9 bases respectively, with 8 bases between them.

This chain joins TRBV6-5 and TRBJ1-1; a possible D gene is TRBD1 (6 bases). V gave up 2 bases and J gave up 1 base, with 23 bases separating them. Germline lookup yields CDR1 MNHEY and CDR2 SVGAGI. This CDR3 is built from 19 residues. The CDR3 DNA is TGTGCCAGCAGTTACCCCAGCGGGCTGGGTGGGGGCCGGAACACTGAAGCTTTCTTT. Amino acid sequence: CASSYPSGLGGGRNTEAFF.

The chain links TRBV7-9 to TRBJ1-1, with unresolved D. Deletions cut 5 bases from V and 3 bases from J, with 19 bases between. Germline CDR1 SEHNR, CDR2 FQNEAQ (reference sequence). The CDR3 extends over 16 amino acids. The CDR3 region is CASSPRARVADTEAFF. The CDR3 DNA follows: TGTGCCAGCAGCCCCCGGGCAAGGGTAGCGGACACTGAAGCTTTCTTT.

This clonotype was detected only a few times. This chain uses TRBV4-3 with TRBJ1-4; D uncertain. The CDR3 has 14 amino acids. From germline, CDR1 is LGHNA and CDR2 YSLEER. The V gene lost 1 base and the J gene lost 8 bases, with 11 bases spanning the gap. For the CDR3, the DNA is TGCGCCAGCAGCCAAGGAATTAGGGAAGAAAAACTGTTTTTT. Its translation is CASSQGIREEKLFF.

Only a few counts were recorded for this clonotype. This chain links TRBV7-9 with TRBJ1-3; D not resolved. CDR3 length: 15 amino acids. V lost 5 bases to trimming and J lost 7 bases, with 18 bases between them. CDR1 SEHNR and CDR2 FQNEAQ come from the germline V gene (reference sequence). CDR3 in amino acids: CASSPTGENVNTIYF. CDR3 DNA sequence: TGTGCCAGCAGCCCGACGGGAGAAAATGTTAACACCATATATTTT.

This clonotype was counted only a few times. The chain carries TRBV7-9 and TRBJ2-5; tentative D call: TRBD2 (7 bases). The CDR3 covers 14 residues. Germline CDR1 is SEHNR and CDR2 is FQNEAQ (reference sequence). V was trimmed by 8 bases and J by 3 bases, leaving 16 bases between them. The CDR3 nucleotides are TGTGCCAGCCAGACCGGGGGGCCCGAAGAGACCCAGTACTTC. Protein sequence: CASQTGGPEETQYF.

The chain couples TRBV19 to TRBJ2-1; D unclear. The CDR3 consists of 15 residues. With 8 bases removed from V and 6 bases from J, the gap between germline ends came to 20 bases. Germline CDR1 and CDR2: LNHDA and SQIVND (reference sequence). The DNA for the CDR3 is TGTGCCAGTGCCCTGGTCCCCCATAAACCCAATGAGCAGTTCTTC. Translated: CASALVPHKPNEQFF.

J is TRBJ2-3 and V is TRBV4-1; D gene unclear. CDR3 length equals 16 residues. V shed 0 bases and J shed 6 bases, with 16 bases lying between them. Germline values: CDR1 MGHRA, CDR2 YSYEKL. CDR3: CASSQDLTGIPDTQYF. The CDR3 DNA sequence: TGCGCCAGCAGCCAAGATCTGACTGGGATACCGGATACGCAGTATTTT.

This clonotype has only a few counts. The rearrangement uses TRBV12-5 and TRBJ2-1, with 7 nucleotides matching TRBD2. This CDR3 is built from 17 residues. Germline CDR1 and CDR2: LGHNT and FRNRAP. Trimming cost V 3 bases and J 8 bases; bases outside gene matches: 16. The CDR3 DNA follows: TGTGCTAGTGGTTTTACTGCGGGAGCCGGAATCGTGTATGAGCAGTTCTTC. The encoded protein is CASGFTAGAGIVYEQFF. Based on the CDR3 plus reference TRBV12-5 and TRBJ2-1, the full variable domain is DARVTQTPRHKVTEMGQEVTMRCQPILGHNTVFWYRQTMMQGLELLAYFRNRAPLDDSGMPKDRFSAEMPDATLATLKIQPSEPRDSAVYFCASGFTAGAGIVYEQFFGPGTRLTVL.

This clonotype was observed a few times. The CDR3 nucleotides read TGTGCCAGCAGTCCCCGGGTAGGGGTTGAAGCTTTCTTT. It is translated as CASSPRVGVEAFF. The chain uses TRBV27 and TRBJ1-1, with a tentative D call TRBD1 (5 bases). Germline V gene lookup returns CDR1 MNHEY and CDR2 SMNVEV (reference sequence). This CDR3 has 13 residues. V was pared by 5 bases and J by 7 bases, with 14 bases between.